The text below deals with one T cell receptor beta chain. Many counts were recorded for this clonotype. Which antigen it targets is not known. The sample holds no much larger clone one base away, and base qualities are not on file. The data are from a study of T cell repertoires in cytomegalovirus infection (dated by TCRdb to about 2019). Some background on the complete study: Because public TCR beta signatures pointed to carriage of CMV infection together with the matching HLA type, the HLA type of each donor mattered for the analysis.

Counted from cysteine to phenylalanine, this CDR3 has 15 amino acids. Only the CDR3 DNA stays, 45 bases, in frame from base 1. Ends trimmed: V by 5 bases, J by 3 bases; bases unmatched to a gene: 3. Sequencing was carried out with an Illumina HiSeq 1500. TCRdb ran its own pipeline on the public reads, namely fastp trimming at Q25 and MiXCR clone calling, and kept in-frame beta chains. Rows are unified per CDR3 protein, each entry keeping the most common DNA and genes. Across this sample there are around 170,000 distinct CDR3 sequences, with approximately 14% seen only once. The ten largest clones represent around 27% of the sample. General conclusions and limits of the study: The ex vivo response was dominated by HLA-C-restricted CMV-specific TCR beta clonotypes, which also provided the single most frequent clonotype in two of eight donors. In both this cohort and an independent roughly 330-donor cohort, the cumulative frequency of public TCR beta family members distinguished carriers of CMV infection plus the relevant HLA type.

This chain joins TRBV12-3 or TRBV12-4 to TRBJ2-3, and 12 junctional nucleotides match TRBD2. The sequenced material came from PBMCs. This sequence was found in a human donor in good health (CMV status not recorded). Some clones in this sample may be carry-over from other donors' samples. The DNA is as follows: TGTGCCAGCAGTCTGACTAGCGGGAGAACAGATACGCAGTATTTT. Protein translation: CASSLTSGRTDTQYF.